A single sample gave rise to the 26 T cell receptor beta chains below, sequenced in a study of Ad26.COV2.S vaccination and SARS-CoV-2 variants. Documented treatment: about 20 received Ad26.COV2.S at low or high dose, single or two shots; roughly 5 received placebo; per-sample allocation not given. Day 63 following the first vaccine or placebo injection was when the samples were taken. TCRdb keeps only in-frame clones here, not all; method: immunoSEQ multiplex PCR. The table records about 320,000 clones, 86% of them present only once. Sequencing used peripheral blood, obtained in a trial of Ad26.COV2.S vaccine versus placebo. The receptors derive from a person aged 18-60 years who received the Ad26.COV2.S COVID-19 vaccine or a placebo.

J is TRBJ2-3 and V is TRBV27; 12 positions agree with TRBD2. This CDR3 contains 15 residues. Per germline, CDR1 MNHEY and CDR2 SMNVEV (reference sequence). J was trimmed by 10 bases and V by 4 bases; bases with no gene match: 9. CDR3 amino acids: CASSSSGGALHAQYF. The CDR3 DNA follows: TGTGCCAGCAGTTCTAGCGGGGGGGCTCTTCATGCGCAGTATTTT.

V and J are TRBV5-1 and TRBJ2-5; no clear D gene. This CDR3 spans 17 amino acids. The V end lost 0 bases, the J end lost 1 base, and 16 bases lay between the germline ends. Germline CDR1 is SGHRS and CDR2 is YFSETQ. The CDR3: CASSLGVGGNIQETQYF. The CDR3 coding sequence is TGCGCCAGCAGCTTGGGGGTCGGTGGAAACATCCAAGAGACCCAGTACTTC.

J is TRBJ2-3 and V is TRBV19; no reliable D call. This CDR3 spans 11 amino acids. V was shortened by 10 bases and J by 7 bases, with 12 bases between the two germline ends. Germline loops: CDR1 LNHDA, CDR2 SQIVND (reference sequence). The DNA of the CDR3 is TGTGCCACTACCGGCCGGCATACGCAGTATTTT. This sequence encodes CATTGRHTQYF.

CDR3: CASSLRGLWITGTDTQYF. CDR3 bases: TGTGCCAGCAGCCTCAGGGGGCTCTGGATAACGGGCACAGATACGCAGTATTTT. The rearrangement joins TRBV27 to TRBJ2-3, with 8 bases matching TRBD1. Germline loops: CDR1 MNHEY, CDR2 SMNVEV (reference sequence). Germline trimming cut 6 bases from V and 1 base from J; bases unmatched to any gene: 15. The CDR3 is 18 residues long.

CDR3 sequence reads: CATSLSGQLGNTIYF. The CDR3 nucleotides are TGTGCCACCAGCCTCTCGGGTCAGCTTGGAAACACCATATATTTT. The chain joins TRBV15 to TRBJ1-3; unclear D gene. Germline V gene data show CDR1 as LNHNV and CDR2 as YYDKDF (reference sequence). Trimming took 5 bases from V and 3 from J, leaving 14 bases between them. The CDR3 extends over 15 amino acids. Looking up the rest from reference TRBV15 and TRBJ1-3 gives the full variable domain: DAMVIQNPRYQVTQFGKPVTLSCSQTLNHNVMYWYQQKSSQAPKLLFHYYDKDFNNEADTPDNFQSRRPNTSFCFLDIRSPGLGDTAMYLCATSLSGQLGNTIYFGEGSWLTVV.

The table lists this clone with a count of one. The chain joins TRBV7-9 to TRBJ2-6; D is uncertain. Deletions cut 8 bases from V and 4 bases from J, with 9 bases between. Looked up from germline, CDR1 is SEHNR and CDR2 is FQNEAQ (reference sequence). The CDR3 covers 13 residues. CDR3 DNA sequence: TGTGCCAGCTTGTTTAAAGGGGCCAACGTCCTGACTTTC. It encodes CASLFKGANVLTF.

The J gene is TRBJ1-1, the V gene TRBV5-1; no definite D call. Germline assignment: CDR1 SGHRS and CDR2 YFSETQ. The CDR3 is made up of 15 amino acids. V gave up 4 bases and J gave up 2 bases, with 15 bases separating them. The CDR3 coding sequence is TGCGCCAGCAGCCTCCGGTCCGGAGGAAACACTGAAGCTTTCTTT. Translating gives CASSLRSGGNTEAFF.

The chain recombines TRBV19 with TRBJ2-3, with D perhaps TRBD1 or TRBD2 (5 bases each). The germline CDR1 and CDR2 sequences are LNHDA and SQIVND (reference sequence). V was clipped by 0 bases and J by 2 bases, with 15 bases between them. The length of the CDR3 is 17 residues. In nucleotides, the CDR3 is TGTGCCAGTAGTATAGATCTCGGGACGGCTAACACAGATACGCAGTATTTT. This encodes CASSIDLGTANTDTQYF.

The chain combines TRBV12-5 with TRBJ1-5; 7 bases align to TRBD1. This CDR3 is built from 17 residues. Germline CDR1 LGHNT, CDR2 FRNRAP. V lost 3 bases and J lost 1; bases outside the gene matches: 9. The CDR3 nucleotides read TGTGCTAGTGGTTTCCCGTCGCCGGGACAGAGCAATCAGCCCCAGCATTTT. It codes for CASGFPSPGQSNQPQHF. Full variable domain (missing parts from reference TRBV12-5 and TRBJ1-5): DARVTQTPRHKVTEMGQEVTMRCQPILGHNTVFWYRQTMMQGLELLAYFRNRAPLDDSGMPKDRFSAEMPDATLATLKIQPSEPRDSAVYFCASGFPSPGQSNQPQHFGDGTRLSIL.

The chain links TRBV27 to TRBJ1-2; TRBD1 matches at 7 bases. Germline loops: CDR1 MNHEY, CDR2 SMNVEV (reference sequence). Losses at the gene ends were 6 bases for V and 3 bases for J; bases not matched to a gene: 4. The CDR3 totals 13 residues. This CDR3 reads CASSKTGDYGYTF. The CDR3 bases are TGTGCCAGCAGCAAAACAGGGGACTATGGCTACACCTTC.

The gene calls are TRBV10-3 and TRBJ1-6, with TRBD1 as a possible D gene (5 bases). The germline V gene encodes CDR1 ENHRY and CDR2 SYGVKD. V lost 0 bases and J lost 7, with 10 bases in between. The CDR3 is 15 amino acids. The CDR3 DNA reads as TGTGCCATCAGTGAGTCAAGGACAAGGAATTCACCCCTCCACTTT. Translation: CAISESRTRNSPLHF.

The chain couples TRBV3-1 (or the pseudogene TRBV3-2) to TRBJ2-2; 8 bases fit TRBD1. Germline V gene data show CDR1 as LGHDT and CDR2 as YNNKEL (reference sequence). After removal of 2 bases from V and 3 bases from J, the junction contained 2 bases not matched to a gene. This CDR3 is built from 15 residues. CDR3 loop: CASSQQGADTGELFF. The CDR3 bases are TGTGCCAGCAGCCAACAGGGGGCAGACACCGGGGAGCTGTTTTTT.

This chain joins TRBV9 and TRBJ2-3; D is unclear. The V end lost 2 bases, the J end lost 0 bases, and 4 bases lay between the germline ends. This CDR3 comprises 13 residues. CDR1 SGDLS and CDR2 YYNGEE come from the germline V gene. DNA for the CDR3: TGTGCCAGCAGCGTTGCGAGCACAGATACGCAGTATTTT. The encoded protein is CASSVASTDTQYF.

V and J are TRBV4-3 and TRBJ1-5, with D maybe TRBD1 (5 bases). The CDR3 spans 16 residues. Germline lookup yields CDR1 LGHNA and CDR2 YSLEER. Trimming took 1 base from V and 2 from J, leaving 12 bases between them. CDR3 nucleotides: TGCGCCAGCAGCCAAGGGCCGCCGGGGGGCAATCAGCCCCAGCATTTT. Its translation: CASSQGPPGGNQPQHF.

The chain combines TRBV9 with TRBJ2-7, with D perhaps given as TRBD1 or TRBD2 (5 bases each). V lost 4 bases to trimming and J lost 1 base, with 15 bases between them. The germline gives CDR1 SGDLS, CDR2 YYNGEE. The CDR3 has 15 amino acids. The CDR3 protein is CASSPRDGLSYEQYF. The CDR3 DNA reads as TGTGCCAGCAGCCCCCGGGACGGACTGTCCTACGAGCAGTACTTC.

For the CDR3, the DNA is TGTGCCAGCAGTGAAGGTTTGGTGCAGACCCAGTACTTC. It yields the protein CASSEGLVQTQYF. The rearrangement uses TRBV2 and TRBJ2-5; D unresolved. The CDR3 has 13 amino acids. Trimming took off 1 base at V and 6 bases at J, with 9 bases between the two ends. The germline CDR1 and CDR2 sequences are SNHLY and FYNNEI. The whole variable domain, filled in from reference TRBV2 and TRBJ2-5, reads EPEVTQTPSHQVTQMGQEVILRCVPISNHLYFYWYRQILGQKVEFLVSFYNNEISEKSEIFDDQFSVERPDGSNFTLKIRSTKLEDSAMYFCASSEGLVQTQYFGPGTRLLVL.

The rearrangement uses TRBV19 and TRBJ2-7, with D possibly being TRBD1 (5 bases). With 3 bases removed from V and 0 bases from J, the gap between germline ends came to 6 bases. Germline-derived CDR1 and CDR2 are LNHDA and SQIVND (reference sequence). The CDR3 has 13 residues. CDR3 DNA sequence: TGTGCCAGTAGTATGACAGTCTCCTACGAGCAGTACTTC. It specifies CASSMTVSYEQYF. The full variable domain, rest sourced from reference TRBV19 and TRBJ2-7, is DGGITQSPKYLFRKEGQNVTLSCEQNLNHDAMYWYRQDPGQGLRLIYYSQIVNDFQKGDIAEGYSVSREKKESFPLTVTSAQKNPTAFYLCASSMTVSYEQYFGPGTRLTVT.

The chain uses TRBV19 and TRBJ1-1, with TRBD1 identical over 9 bases. Germline lookup yields CDR1 LNHDA and CDR2 SQIVND (reference sequence). The CDR3 consists of 15 residues. Trimming cost V 6 bases and J 8 bases; bases outside gene matches: 13. Written as DNA, the CDR3 is TGTGCCAGTAGCTTACAGGGGGCACAAGACGTGGAAGCTTTCTTT. This codes for CASSLQGAQDVEAFF.

The V call is TRBV25-1, the J call TRBJ1-1; no clear D. Germline lookup yields CDR1 MGHDK and CDR2 SYGVNS. CDR3 size: 12 residues. The germline V and J ends were trimmed by 7 bases and 2 bases, with 8 bases remaining between them. CDR3 DNA sequence: TGTGCCAGCATTAAGGGCAACACTGAAGCTTTCTTT. Amino acid sequence: CASIKGNTEAFF.

The J gene is TRBJ2-2, the V gene TRBV5-4; TRBD1 matches at 7 bases. The V and J ends lost 0 bases and 7 bases, in that order; junction bases with no gene match: 3. The CDR3 consists of 14 residues. Per the germline V gene, CDR1 is SGHNT and CDR2 is YYREEE (reference sequence). CDR3 amino acids: CASSLVQGFGELFF. CDR3 sequence (DNA): TGTGCCAGCAGCTTGGTACAGGGGTTCGGGGAGCTGTTTTTT.

On this clone itself: Different DNA sequences within this sample yield the same CDR3. The CDR3: CASGTYNEQFF. The CDR3 DNA is TGTGCCAGTGGGACCTACAATGAGCAGTTCTTC. The V gene is TRBV19, the J gene TRBJ2-1; no clear D. Germline values: CDR1 LNHDA, CDR2 SQIVND (reference sequence). Deletions cut 8 bases from V and 2 bases from J, with 4 bases between. The CDR3 contains 11 residues.

The chain uses TRBV27 and TRBJ1-5; D gene uncertain. Trimming pared 6 bases from V and 7 bases from J, leaving 13 bases between. Germline V gene sequence: CDR1 MNHEY, CDR2 SMNVEV (reference sequence). The CDR3 spans 13 residues. The CDR3: CASRLVEAQPQHF. The CDR3 DNA reads as TGTGCCAGCAGACTCGTTGAAGCGCAGCCCCAGCATTTT.

This chain connects TRBV7-2 to TRBJ1-2; D uncertain. In germline, CDR1 is SGHTA, CDR2 FQGNSA. Between the trimmed V and J ends, which lost 5 bases and 1 base, there was a span of 5 bases. CDR3 size: 12 residues. CDR3 residues: CASSGRNYGYTF. The DNA for the CDR3 is TGTGCCAGCAGCGGACGTAACTATGGCTACACCTTC.

The V call is TRBV10-3, the J call TRBJ1-2; D gene unclear. Germline V gene sequence: CDR1 ENHRY, CDR2 SYGVKD. Trimming stripped 7 bases from V and 2 bases from J, with 8 bases between. This CDR3 is 12 amino acids long. Written as DNA, the CDR3 is TGTGCCATCAAAGAAGGGAACTATGGCTACACCTTC. This sequence encodes CAIKEGNYGYTF.

This chain connects TRBV4-1 to TRBJ1-6; D gene ambiguous. Per the germline V gene, CDR1 is MGHRA and CDR2 is YSYEKL. CDR3 length equals 17 residues. V was shortened by 2 bases and J by 9 bases, with 20 bases between the two germline ends. The CDR3 region is CASSQPNLGDLGSPLHF. Here the CDR3 DNA reads TGCGCCAGCAGCCAACCCAACTTGGGAGATTTAGGTTCACCCCTCCACTTT.

Details on this clone: Other nucleotide sequences from this sample produce the same CDR3. The chain links TRBV30 to TRBJ1-1; D perhaps matches TRBD1 (6 bases). The CDR3 has 13 amino acids. The V gene's germline CDR1 is GTSNPN and CDR2 SVGIG (reference sequence). V shed 0 bases and J shed 1 base, with 6 bases lying between them. As DNA, the CDR3 is TGTGCCTGGAGTGTAGGGGGGAACACTGAAGCTTTCTTT. This translates into CAWSVGGNTEAFF.